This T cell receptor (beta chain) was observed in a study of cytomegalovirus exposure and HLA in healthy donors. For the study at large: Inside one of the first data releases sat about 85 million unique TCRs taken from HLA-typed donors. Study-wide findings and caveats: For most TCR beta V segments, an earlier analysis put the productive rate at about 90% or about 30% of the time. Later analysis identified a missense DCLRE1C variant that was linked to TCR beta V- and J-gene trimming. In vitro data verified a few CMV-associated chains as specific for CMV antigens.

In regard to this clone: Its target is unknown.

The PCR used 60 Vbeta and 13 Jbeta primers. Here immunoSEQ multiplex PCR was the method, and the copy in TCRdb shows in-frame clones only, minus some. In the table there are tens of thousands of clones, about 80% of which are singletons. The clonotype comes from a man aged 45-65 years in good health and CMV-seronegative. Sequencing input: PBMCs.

CDR3 region: CASSLRVTGGSSPLSTDTQYF. CDR3 DNA: TGTGCCAGCAGCCTGCGAGTGACAGGGGGATCTTCTCCATTGAGCACAGATACGCAGTATTTT. The chain has TRBV4-2 and TRBJ2-3, with TRBD1 identical over 9 bases. Losses at the gene ends were 4 bases for V and 0 bases for J; bases not matched to a gene: 20. This CDR3 is built from 21 residues. CDR1 and CDR2 (germline): LGHNA, YNFKEQ.